What follows is one T cell receptor beta chain and its context. Individuals aged about 18 to 100 years were recruited from 24 US areas. Two negative PCRs, clearance, or symptom resolution characterized the recovered Cohort 3 donors. The assay was immunoSEQ multiplex PCR, and TCRdb's table has in-frame clones only and misses some. The profile shows roughly 400,000 clones, around nine tenths of them singletons. These data are taken from a study of blood T cell repertoires in COVID-19. Study in general: Sources were T cells, B-cell-depleted T cells, or PBMCs; the material itself was cDNA or gDNA.

Sequencing was performed on PBMCs or T cells enriched from blood (not recorded which). This TCR derives from a woman aged 45 to 65 who had recovered from COVID-19.

This CDR3 reads CASSLGGGARSDTQYF. The CDR3 DNA follows: TGTGCCAGCAGCTTAGGAGGGGGGGCCAGATCAGATACGCAGTATTTT. The chain carries TRBV11-3 and TRBJ2-3, with D possibly TRBD2 on 7 matching bases. CDR1 and CDR2 from the germline V gene are SGHNT and YENEEA. CDR3 length equals 16 residues. V was clipped by 1 base and J by 4 bases, with 15 bases between them.